The 27 T cell receptor beta chains below come from one sample, sequenced in a study of response to subunit inactivated influenza vaccine. One entry per CDR3 protein results from TCRdb running MiXCR on the RT-PCR reads. This table has around 200,000 distinct CDR3 sequences, about 9.3% appearing once. The input for sequencing was non-naive T cells sorted from PBMCs, taken on the day of vaccination. The receptors here all came from a man aged 45-65 years who received an inactivated influenza vaccine.

This clonotype was recorded at least ten times. The genes are TRBV5-1 and TRBJ2-7; 7 nucleotides match TRBD1. CDR1 is SGHRS, CDR2 YFSETQ, per germline. The CDR3 spans 17 residues. V lost 2 bases and J lost 0; bases outside the gene matches: 11. CDR3 sequence reads: CASSLGPPGQYSYEQYF. The DNA of the CDR3 is TGCGCCAGCAGCTTAGGGCCGCCGGGACAGTACTCCTACGAGCAGTACTTC.

The chain employs TRBV4-3 and TRBJ2-7; tentatively, D is TRBD2 (6 bases). The V gene lost 0 bases and the J gene lost 5 bases, with 17 bases spanning the gap. This CDR3 is 16 amino acids long. Germline CDR1 and CDR2: LGHNA and YSLEER. CDR3 in amino acids: CASSQDSGQGGNEQYF. DNA for the CDR3: TGCGCCAGCAGCCAAGATAGCGGCCAGGGCGGCAACGAGCAGTACTTC.

The sample holds a few counts of this clonotype. This chain connects TRBV5-1 to TRBJ2-3; 11 bases line up with TRBD1. This CDR3 spans 16 amino acids. V shed 4 bases, J shed 4 bases, and the junction held 8 bases outside the gene matches. CDR1 SGHRS and CDR2 YFSETQ come from the germline V gene. The CDR3 loop is CASSQLDRGQSDTQYF. As DNA, the CDR3 is TGCGCCAGCAGCCAGCTGGACAGGGGGCAATCAGATACGCAGTATTTT.

At least ten counts were recorded for this clonotype. The rearrangement uses TRBV11-2 and TRBJ2-2, with D unclear. Germline loops: CDR1 SGHAT, CDR2 FQNNGV. Between the trimmed V and J ends, which lost 4 bases and 0 bases, there was a span of 18 bases. CDR3 length: 18 residues. The CDR3 reads CASSSLMERIPNTGELFF. In nucleotides, the CDR3 is TGTGCCAGCAGCTCCTTAATGGAGCGTATACCGAACACCGGGGAGCTGTTTTTT. The variable domain in full, with the rest retrieved from reference TRBV11-2 and TRBJ2-2, is EAGVAQSPRYKIIEKRQSVAFWCNPISGHATLYWYQQILGQGPKLLIQFQNNGVVDDSQLPKDRFSAERLKGVDSTLKIQPAKLEDSAVYLCASSSLMERIPNTGELFFGEGSRLTVL.

This clonotype occurred many times. The chain links TRBV29-1 to TRBJ1-2; no clear D gene. Looked up from germline, CDR1 is SQVTM and CDR2 is ANQGSEA. This CDR3 spans 12 amino acids. Trimming took 4 bases from V and 2 from J, leaving 8 bases between them. The DNA for the CDR3 is TGCAGCGTTGCGGCCGCAAACTATGGCTACACCTTC. It encodes CSVAAANYGYTF.

This clonotype was recorded many times. The chain joins TRBV4-1 to TRBJ2-2; 8 bases are shared with TRBD1. CDR3 length equals 15 residues. J gave up 7 bases and V 0 bases, and 4 bases lay outside the gene matches. Germline V CDR1 and CDR2: MGHRA, YSYEKL. This CDR3 is CASSQDQGANGELFF. CDR3 bases: TGCGCCAGCAGCCAAGACCAGGGGGCTAACGGGGAGCTGTTTTTT.

This clonotype has at least ten counts. The chain combines TRBV10-3 with TRBJ2-1; maybe TRBD2 (6 bases). The V end was cut by 0 bases, the J end by 6 bases, with 39 bases between. The CDR3 spans 24 residues. Germline V gives CDR1 ENHRY, CDR2 SYGVKD. CDR3 sequence (DNA): TGTGCCATCAGTGAGTCGATTAGGTCACGCGGCCCTGGGAGGATGGGAGTGTCCGGCAATGAGCAGTTCTTC. Translated: CAISESIRSRGPGRMGVSGNEQFF.

V and J are TRBV13 and TRBJ2-5; TRBD1 might be the D (6 bases). This CDR3 comprises 14 residues. Germline V gene data show CDR1 as PRHDT and CDR2 as FYEKMQ (reference sequence). V was trimmed by 7 bases and J by 5 bases, leaving 17 bases between them. CDR3 protein: CASTSNRVLETQYF. DNA for the CDR3: TGTGCCAGCACCTCTAACAGGGTGCTGGAGACCCAGTACTTC.

This clonotype came up a few times. V usage is TRBV7-2 and J usage is TRBJ2-7; D might be TRBD1 (6 bases). This CDR3 spans 14 amino acids. V was pared by 1 base and J by 3 bases, with 10 bases between. The germline V gene encodes CDR1 SGHTA and CDR2 FQGNSA. In DNA, the CDR3 is TGTGCCAGCAGCTTAGGACAGGTTTACTACGAGCAGTACTTC. Its protein product is CASSLGQVYYEQYF. The entire variable domain, with the rest obtained from reference TRBV7-2 and TRBJ2-7, is as follows: GAGVSQSPSNKVTEKGKDVELRCDPISGHTALYWYRQSLGQGLEFLIYFQGNSAPDKSGLPSDRFSAERTGGSVSTLTIQRTQQEDSAVYLCASSLGQVYYEQYFGPGTRLTVT.

The genes are TRBV18 and TRBJ2-1, with D perhaps matching TRBD2 (5 bases). V gave up 2 bases and J gave up 15 bases, with 17 bases separating them. Per germline, CDR1 KGHSH and CDR2 LQKENI. The CDR3 covers 13 residues. The CDR3 DNA reads TGTGCCAGCTCACCAAAGGAGGACCAGCCCCGGTTCTTC. This codes for CASSPKEDQPRFF.

The genes are TRBV7-9 and TRBJ2-4; D remains ambiguous. This CDR3 is built from 16 residues. In germline, CDR1 is SEHNR, CDR2 FQNEAQ (reference sequence). Trimming took off 2 bases at V and 0 bases at J, with 11 bases between the two ends. For the CDR3, the DNA is TGTGCCAGCAGCTTAACGAAGGCAGTAGCCAAAAACATTCAGTACTTC. Translated: CASSLTKAVAKNIQYF.

The CDR3 reads CASRAAAPYEQYF. The CDR3 nucleotides are TGTGCCAGCAGAGCGGCCGCCCCCTACGAGCAGTACTTC. The chain has TRBV25-1 and TRBJ2-7; tentative D call: TRBD2 (5 bases). Germline V gene data show CDR1 as MGHDK and CDR2 as SYGVNS. The CDR3 is 13 amino acids. The ends were cut back, 6 bases at V and 2 bases at J, with 11 bases in the middle.

The V and J genes are TRBV25-1 and TRBJ2-4; 7 bases align to TRBD2. J lost 3 bases, V lost 2 bases, and 4 bases had no gene match. Germline loops: CDR1 MGHDK, CDR2 SYGVNS. The CDR3 runs to 15 residues. For the CDR3, the DNA is TGTGCCAGCAGTGAAGCGGGAGACGACAAAAACATTCAGTACTTC. Translated, it gives CASSEAGDDKNIQYF.

This clonotype was counted a few times. This chain uses TRBV24-1 with TRBJ2-3, with TRBD1 as a possible D gene (5 bases). The germline V gene has CDR1 KGHDR and CDR2 SFDVKD. The CDR3 totals 14 residues. Trimming took off 3 bases at V and 4 bases at J, with 10 bases between the two ends. CDR3 amino acids: CATSDASGPDTQYF. The CDR3 coding sequence is TGTGCCACCAGTGATGCTTCAGGGCCAGATACGCAGTATTTT.

The chain carries TRBV20-1 and TRBJ1-1; TRBD1 might be the D (5 bases). The CDR3 runs 14 residues. The V gene lost 6 bases and the J gene lost 5 bases, with 19 bases spanning the gap. Germline CDR1 reads DFQATT; CDR2 reads SNEGSKA (reference sequence). The CDR3 is CSAWTPGGETEAFF. The CDR3 coding sequence is TGCAGTGCGTGGACCCCTGGGGGAGAGACTGAAGCTTTCTTT.

A few counts support this clonotype. The chain is built from TRBV7-8 and TRBJ2-3; 10 bases are a match to TRBD2. V lost 5 bases and J lost 3; bases outside the gene matches: 11. The CDR3 is 17 amino acids. CDR1 and CDR2 (germline): SGHVS, FQNEAQ. The CDR3 DNA follows: TGTGCCAGCAGCCCCGAAAGTGGACTAGCGGAAACAGATACGCAGTATTTT. Translating gives CASSPESGLAETDTQYF.

This sequence joins TRBV4-1 and TRBJ1-6; D is unresolved. CDR3 length: 14 amino acids. Trimming removed 3 bases from V and 6 bases from J, with 9 bases in between. CDR1 and CDR2 (germline): MGHRA, YSYEKL. CDR3 protein: CASSQSRGNSPLHF. The CDR3 nucleotides read TGCGCCAGCAGCCAGTCCCGGGGTAATTCACCCCTCCACTTT.

In this sample, this clonotype turned up many times. The chain carries TRBV12-3 or TRBV12-4 and TRBJ2-1, with D tentatively TRBD2 (7 bases). V was cut by 1 base and J by 2 bases, with 12 bases left in between. This CDR3 spans 16 amino acids. CDR3 amino acids: CASSLGRGRAYNEQFF. CDR3 nucleotide sequence: TGTGCCAGCAGTTTAGGGCGGGGGCGTGCCTACAATGAGCAGTTCTTC.

The V call is TRBV2, the J call TRBJ1-3, with 8 nucleotides matching TRBD1. The CDR3 spans 18 residues. V gave up 7 bases and J gave up 5 bases; unmatched junction bases: 19. The V gene's germline CDR1 is SNHLY and CDR2 FYNNEI. The CDR3 DNA sequence: TGTGCCAGCACCCCCACCCAGGGGGCCTTATTATTTAGAAACACCATATATTTT. Protein: CASTPTQGALLFRNTIYF.

This clonotype was picked up one time. The chain has TRBV28 and TRBJ2-1, with D maybe TRBD1 (5 bases). The CDR3 extends over 14 amino acids. Germline CDR1 and CDR2: MDHEN and SYDVKM. The germline V and J ends were trimmed by 6 bases and 5 bases, with 14 bases remaining between them. The CDR3 sequence is CASSLDSYNNEQFF. In nucleotides, the CDR3 is TGTGCCAGCAGCCTAGACAGCTACAACAATGAGCAGTTCTTC.

This clonotype was counted at least ten times. This chain links TRBV7-9 with TRBJ1-2; D perhaps matches TRBD1 (6 bases). The CDR3 covers 13 residues. The germline V gene encodes CDR1 SEHNR and CDR2 FQNEAQ (reference sequence). V lost 4 bases and J 4 bases, leaving 10 bases between the germline ends. CDR3 bases: TGTGCCAGCAGCTCCGAGGGGGGCTATGGCTACACCTTC. Protein sequence: CASSSEGGYGYTF.

The chain uses TRBV18 and TRBJ1-4; D unclear. The V end was cut by 3 bases, the J end by 0 bases, with 5 bases between. The CDR3 has 14 residues. Germline assignment: CDR1 KGHSH and CDR2 LQKENI. CDR3 DNA sequence: TGTGCCAGCTCACCGCCCTCAACTAATGAAAAACTGTTTTTT. It encodes CASSPPSTNEKLFF.

This clonotype showed up many times. The CDR3 region has the DNA TGTGCCAGCAGCTTGACAGGACGGAGCGATCAGCCCCAGCATTTT. Translating gives CASSLTGRSDQPQHF. The chain joins TRBV5-6 to TRBJ1-5, with a tentative D call TRBD1 (5 bases). Germline CDR1 reads SGHDT; CDR2 reads YYEEEE. CDR3 size: 15 residues. V lost 1 base to trimming and J lost 5 bases, with 13 bases between them.

This clonotype has a handful of counts. The chain combines TRBV28 with TRBJ1-5, with unresolved D. Germline assignment: CDR1 MDHEN and CDR2 SYDVKM. CDR3 length: 12 residues. Trimming took off 5 bases at V and 6 bases at J, with 8 bases between the two ends. CDR3 in amino acids: CASSLITQPQHF. CDR3 DNA: TGTGCCAGCAGTCTGATCACTCAGCCCCAGCATTTT.

In this sample, this clonotype turned up a few times. V is TRBV6-2 or TRBV6-3 and J is TRBJ2-4, with D perhaps matching TRBD2 (5 bases). V lost 2 bases and J 7 bases, leaving 15 bases between the germline ends. Germline V CDR1 and CDR2: MNHEY, SVGEGT. This CDR3 has 15 residues. This CDR3 is CASSYARVPGNIQYF. Written as DNA, the CDR3 is TGTGCCAGCAGTTACGCGCGGGTCCCGGGGAACATTCAGTACTTC.

This clonotype was counted at least ten times. J is TRBJ2-3 and V is TRBV2; TRBD1 is a possible D gene (5 bases). Germline V gene sequence: CDR1 SNHLY, CDR2 FYNNEI. The length of the CDR3 is 15 residues. Trimming took 3 bases from V and 1 from J, leaving 11 bases between them. CDR3 amino acids: CASSEGRVGTDTQYF. In DNA, the CDR3 is TGTGCCAGCAGTGAGGGCAGGGTGGGCACAGATACGCAGTATTTT.

This chain links TRBV7-9 with TRBJ1-3; D not resolved. Looked up from germline, CDR1 is SEHNR and CDR2 is FQNEAQ (reference sequence). The CDR3 is 13 amino acids. V lost 5 bases and J lost 7, with 12 bases in between. The CDR3 DNA is TGTGCCAGCAGCCCTGGAGGGCTTAACACCATATATTTT. It specifies CASSPGGLNTIYF.